Following are 10 T cell receptor beta chains from one sample sequenced in a study of beta chain features in type 1 diabetes (dated by TCRdb to between 2017 and 2018). Paper-wide results and their limitations: In all four CD4+ subsets, TCRB CDR3 length was moderately but significantly shorter in type 1 diabetes patients.

The method was the immunoSEQ multiplex PCR assay. The High Capacity cDNA Reverse Transcription Kit was used to reverse transcribe all of the isolated RNA, meaning that expressed TCRB transcripts were what got sequenced. TCRdb took this table from immuneACCESS and kept in-frame rearrangements with V and J called. Such tables lack part of the clones; where checked against another copy, unresolved V genes explain under half of the gap, and the rest is unexplained. The sample table holds over 300,000 clones, of which approximately 9.7% were seen once. The top ten clones comprise approximately 1% of the sample. For these receptors, no antigen is known. The sequenced sample consisted of central memory CD4+ T cells from blood. The receptors here all came from a man aged 25 to 45 with type 1 diabetes.

This clone was counted many times. Other nucleotide sequences in the sample specify the same CDR3. The V and J genes are TRBV7-9 and TRBJ1-4; 8 bases match TRBD1. V lost 5 bases and J lost 4; bases outside the gene matches: 3. CDR3 size: 14 residues. Germline-derived CDR1 and CDR2 are SEHNR and FQNEAQ (reference sequence). This CDR3 reads CASSQGQGNEKLFF. CDR3 coding DNA: TGTGCCAGCAGCCAAGGACAGGGTAATGAAAAACTGTTTTTT.

On this clone itself: Within the sample, other DNA sequences also encode this same CDR3. The gene calls are TRBV5-1 and TRBJ1-3; 7 nucleotides agree with TRBD1. Germline CDR1 SGHRS, CDR2 YFSETQ. This CDR3 is 17 amino acids long. The trim removed 0 bases at V and 0 bases at J, leaving 6 bases unmatched. CDR3 bases: TGCGCCAGCAGCTTGGGACAGGGCCGATTCTCTGGAAACACCATATATTTT. It is translated as CASSLGQGRFSGNTIYF. The whole variable domain, remainder taken from reference TRBV5-1 and TRBJ1-3, is KAGVTQTPRYLIKTRGQQVTLSCSPISGHRSVSWYQQTPGQGLQFLFEYFSETQRNKGNFPGRFSGRQFSNSRSEMNVSTLELGDSALYLCASSLGQGRFSGNTIYFGEGSWLTVV.

V usage is TRBV10-2 and J usage is TRBJ2-3; D unresolved. The V and J ends lost 5 bases and 4 bases respectively, with 4 bases between them. The CDR3 covers 11 residues. Germline V lookup: CDR1 WSHSY, CDR2 SAAADI. The CDR3 bases are TGCGCCAGCAGTTCATCAGATACGCAGTATTTT. Its translation: CASSSSDTQYF.

This clone was counted only a few times. The chain joins TRBV5-6 to TRBJ2-3; the match to TRBD2 covers 7 bases. Germline CDR1 SGHDT, CDR2 YYEEEE. The J segment lost 8 bases and the V segment lost 4 bases, leaving 7 bases of the junction unmatched. This CDR3 is built from 13 residues. The DNA of the CDR3 is TGTGCCAGCAGCGGAAACCCGGGAGGTACGCAGTATTTT. Its protein is CASSGNPGGTQYF.

The rearrangement links TRBV18 to TRBJ2-2; D is unclear. This CDR3 region has 12 residues. Germline V gene data show CDR1 as KGHSH and CDR2 as LQKENI. V lost 6 bases and J lost 3, with 5 bases in between. CDR3 in amino acids: CASSQDTGELFF. Here the CDR3 DNA reads TGTGCCAGCTCGCAGGACACCGGGGAGCTGTTTTTT.

This chain links TRBV7-2 with TRBJ1-2; unclear D gene. Between the trimmed V and J ends, which lost 5 bases and 7 bases, there was a span of 14 bases. Germline-derived CDR1 and CDR2 are SGHTA and FQGNSA. The CDR3 is 13 amino acids. The CDR3 DNA sequence: TGTGCCAGCAGCCTTAACTTAAACCCTGGCTACACCTTC. Translated: CASSLNLNPGYTF. Full variable domain (rest looked up from reference TRBV7-2 and TRBJ1-2): GAGVSQSPSNKVTEKGKDVELRCDPISGHTALYWYRQSLGQGLEFLIYFQGNSAPDKSGLPSDRFSAERTGGSVSTLTIQRTQQEDSAVYLCASSLNLNPGYTFGSGTRLTVV.

This clone was counted a few times. The chain combines TRBV9 with TRBJ1-6; the D gene is possibly TRBD1 (6 bases). This CDR3 is 18 amino acids long. Germline V CDR1 and CDR2: SGDLS, YYNGEE. The V end was cut by 0 bases, the J end by 0 bases, with 13 bases between. CDR3 protein: CASSVGQAKSSYNSPLHF. In DNA form, the CDR3 reads TGTGCCAGCAGCGTAGGACAGGCTAAGAGCTCCTATAATTCACCCCTCCACTTT.

In this sample, this clone turned up a few times. The genes are TRBV12-5 and TRBJ2-2; 8 nucleotides line up with TRBD1. Germline-derived CDR1 and CDR2 are LGHNT and FRNRAP. CDR3 length equals 16 residues. The V segment lost 6 bases and the J segment 4 bases; nucleotides outside the gene matches: 10. The chain's CDR3 is CASGPGQVIATGELFF. CDR3 nucleotides: TGTGCTAGTGGACCGGGACAGGTGATTGCCACCGGGGAGCTGTTTTTT.

This clone was recorded a few times. The chain employs TRBV6-5 and TRBJ1-5; 9 bases match TRBD1. Germline V gene sequence: CDR1 MNHEY, CDR2 SVGAGI. Trimming cost V 6 bases and J 4 bases; bases outside gene matches: 4. The CDR3 runs to 14 residues. The CDR3 DNA sequence: TGTGCCAGCAGCCCGGACAGGGGAAATCAGCCCCAGCATTTT. Its protein product is CASSPDRGNQPQHF.

In its sample, this clone was seen a few times. V is TRBV7-9 and J is TRBJ2-5; 9 bases fit TRBD2. This CDR3 contains 16 residues. V lost 4 bases to trimming and J lost 4 bases; unmatched junction nucleotides: 10. Germline V gene lookup returns CDR1 SEHNR and CDR2 FQNEAQ (reference sequence). CDR3 amino acids: CASSSPAGLASETQYF. The DNA for the CDR3 is TGTGCCAGCAGCTCCCCGGCTGGACTAGCGTCAGAGACCCAGTACTTC.